The table lists the clone carrying this T cell receptor beta chain with a count of one. What it binds is not known. This sample also contains other DNA sequences that code for the same CDR3. The method was immunoSEQ multiplex PCR; TCRdb's version includes in-frame clones alone and lacks a portion of them. The sample comprises 2 million to 2.5 million clones, 85% to 95% of which are singletons, and around 0.35% rests with the top ten. This CDR3 contains 11 residues. The germline V gene has CDR1 DFQATT and CDR2 SNEGSKA (reference sequence). Unmatched junction bases numbered 3, after V lost 3 bases and J lost 8 bases. This entry belongs to a study of shared clonotypes between healthy human individuals. Study-wide points: Clonotype sharing among the donors was expected to vary with sequencing depth.

This clonotype originated in a man aged 18 to 29 in good health. Some clones in this sample may be carry-over from other donors' samples. The sample comprised naive CD4+ T cells from PBMCs. Subset noted: CD45RA+ positively selected. The genes are TRBV20-1 and TRBJ1-1; 7 nucleotides match TRBD1. The DNA for the CDR3 is TGCAGTGCTAGGAGACAGGGCGAAGCTTTCTTT. Its translation is CSARRQGEAFF.